These 27 T cell receptor beta chains were sequenced from one sample in a study of T cells in Graves' hyperthyroidism and ophthalmopathy. From RNA transcripts, TCR beta CDR3 regions were amplified. First-round RT-PCR of the TCR CDR3 relied on the HTBI primer set. TCRdb re-analysed the multiplex PCR reads in MiXCR, keeping a single row per CDR3 protein. The table records hundreds of thousands of distinct CDR3 sequences, 14% of them present only once. The specimen was blood. These receptors were taken from a middle-aged woman with Graves' hyperthyroidism.

This clonotype was observed many times. V usage is TRBV2 and J usage is TRBJ1-1; D gene ambiguous. Germline V gene data show CDR1 as SNHLY and CDR2 as FYNNEI. The CDR3 covers 14 residues. Between the trimmed V and J ends, which lost 5 bases and 1 base, there was a span of 11 bases. CDR3 in DNA: TGTGCCAGCAGTATAGGACTTTCGAACACTGAAGCTTTCTTT. This codes for CASSIGLSNTEAFF.

This clonotype was seen repeatedly, ten times or more. This chain uses TRBV5-1 with TRBJ1-1, with no clear D. The CDR3 covers 14 residues. Trimming shortened V by 3 bases and J by 0 bases, and 9 bases separated the two germline ends. Germline CDR1 is SGHRS and CDR2 is YFSETQ. CDR3 protein: CASSSGSMNTEAFF. CDR3 nucleotides: TGCGCCAGCAGCTCGGGCAGCATGAACACTGAAGCTTTCTTT.

V is TRBV19 and J is TRBJ2-1; D is unresolved. The germline gives CDR1 LNHDA, CDR2 SQIVND (reference sequence). V dropped 2 bases and J dropped 7 bases, with 6 bases sitting between them. This CDR3 is 12 amino acids long. Written as DNA, the CDR3 is TGTGCCAGTAGTATATACATAAATGAGCAGTTCTTC. Translation gives CASSIYINEQFF.

The genes are TRBV7-9 and TRBJ2-1; 9 nucleotides line up with TRBD2. This CDR3 comprises 14 residues. The trim removed 5 bases at V and 7 bases at J, leaving 6 bases unmatched. Germline V gene data show CDR1 as SEHNR and CDR2 as FQNEAQ (reference sequence). CDR3 coding DNA: TGTGCCAGCAGCCGGGGGAGCGGGGGGAATGAGCAGTTCTTC. This translates into CASSRGSGGNEQFF.

This clonotype came up a few times. The rearrangement joins TRBV10-1 to TRBJ2-1; 7 bases match TRBD2. Germline V gene data show CDR1 as WNHNN and CDR2 as SYGVQD (reference sequence). The CDR3 is made up of 13 amino acids. The ends lost 6 bases at V and 10 bases at J; junction bases unmatched: 9. The CDR3 is CASSPGSGREQFF. The CDR3 nucleotides read TGCGCCAGCAGCCCCGGTAGCGGGCGAGAGCAGTTCTTC.

Remarks on this clonotype: A much larger clonotype is one base distant, so this may be a read error. The gene calls are TRBV18 and TRBJ2-3; D is ambiguous. The CDR3 runs to 14 residues. Germline loops: CDR1 KGHSH, CDR2 LQKENI. The CDR3 is CANSPLSTTDTQYF. The CDR3 DNA reads TGTGCCAACTCACCACTCAGTACCACAGATACGCAGTATTTT. Using reference TRBV18 and TRBJ2-3 for the parts outside the CDR3, the full variable domain is NAGVMQNPRHLVRRRGQEARLRCSPMKGHSHVYWYRQLPEEGLKFMVYLQKENIIDESGMPKERFSAEFPKEGPSILRIQQVVRGDSAAYFCANSPLSTTDTQYFGPGTRLTVL.

The genes are TRBV5-1 and TRBJ1-5, with 9 bases aligning to TRBD1. The CDR3 runs to 18 residues. J lost 2 bases, V lost 4 bases, and 13 bases had no gene match. From germline, CDR1 is SGHRS and CDR2 YFSETQ. DNA of the CDR3: TGCGCCAGCAGCCCCACACCAGGACAGGGGATGGGCAATCAGCCCCAGCATTTT. Its protein product is CASSPTPGQGMGNQPQHF.

This clonotype was seen repeatedly, ten times or more. For the CDR3, the DNA is TGCGCCAGCAGCTTGGCCGGGACAGGGGAGGAAAAACTGTTTTTT. This encodes CASSLAGTGEEKLFF. The chain uses TRBV5-1 and TRBJ1-4, with TRBD1 matching 10 bases. V gave up 0 bases and J gave up 8 bases; unmatched junction bases: 4. Per germline, CDR1 SGHRS and CDR2 YFSETQ. The CDR3 contains 15 residues.

This clonotype has at least ten counts. This rearrangement joins TRBV12-3 or TRBV12-4 to TRBJ1-1; possibly TRBD1 for D (5 bases). V shed 3 bases and J shed 2 bases, with 10 bases lying between them. The CDR3 spans 14 residues. The CDR3 here is CASSLQGINTEAFF. The CDR3 DNA sequence: TGTGCCAGCAGTTTGCAGGGTATCAACACTGAAGCTTTCTTT.

This clonotype was recorded many times. The J gene is TRBJ1-1, the V gene TRBV18; D unresolved. This CDR3 comprises 13 residues. Trimming took 2 bases from V and 3 from J, leaving 7 bases between them. Germline V gene lookup returns CDR1 KGHSH and CDR2 LQKENI. DNA for the CDR3: TGTGCCAGCTCACCAAGCAAGGACACTGAAGCTTTCTTT. It is translated as CASSPSKDTEAFF.

This clonotype was seen ten or more times. This chain links TRBV27 with TRBJ2-3, with D hard to call. With 2 bases removed from V and 5 bases from J, the gap between germline ends came to 14 bases. Germline V gives CDR1 MNHEY, CDR2 SMNVEV (reference sequence). This CDR3 contains 15 residues. The DNA for the CDR3 is TGTGCCAGCAGTTTAAGTGCACTCCCGGGAGATACGCAGTATTTT. Encoded protein: CASSLSALPGDTQYF.

This clonotype was seen repeatedly, ten times or more. The gene calls are TRBV11-2 and TRBJ2-7, with 7 bases lining up with TRBD1. Germline assignment: CDR1 SGHAT and CDR2 FQNNGV. The J segment lost 2 bases and the V segment lost 5 bases, leaving 6 bases of the junction unmatched. This CDR3 has 14 residues. CDR3 DNA sequence: TGTGCCAGCAGCACCTGGGACAGTCCCTACGAGCAGTACTTC. Its translation: CASSTWDSPYEQYF.

This clonotype was counted ten times or more. The chain couples TRBV7-8 to TRBJ2-5, with D perhaps matching TRBD2 (6 bases). The V and J ends lost 3 bases and 4 bases respectively, with 9 bases between them. The CDR3 runs 13 residues. Germline-derived CDR1 and CDR2 are SGHVS and FQNEAQ. This chain's CDR3 is CASSFAGSETQYF. In DNA form, the CDR3 reads TGTGCCAGCAGCTTTGCGGGGTCAGAGACCCAGTACTTC.

This clonotype occurred many times. V usage is TRBV11-2 and J usage is TRBJ1-4; 8 nucleotides align to TRBD1. In germline, CDR1 is SGHAT, CDR2 FQNNGV. The CDR3 length is 15 residues. After removal of 5 bases from V and 8 bases from J, the junction contained 10 bases not matched to a gene. The CDR3 loop is CASSQGGRGLEKLFF. CDR3 coding DNA: TGTGCCAGCAGCCAAGGGGGCAGGGGGCTAGAAAAACTGTTTTTT.

This clonotype was picked up many times. This rearrangement joins TRBV10-2 to TRBJ1-4, with D tentatively TRBD1 (6 bases). The CDR3 is 15 amino acids. Between the trimmed V and J ends, which lost 4 bases and 10 bases, there was a span of 19 bases. CDR1 is WSHSY and CDR2 is SAAADI in the germline V gene. CDR3 region: CASSARGNLQGKLFF. CDR3 coding DNA: TGCGCCAGCAGTGCTCGCGGTAACCTACAGGGAAAACTGTTTTTT.

This clonotype appeared a few times. A much larger clone lies a single base off, so this may be a read error. The V gene is TRBV7-2, the J gene TRBJ2-7, with TRBD2 matching over 15 bases. V was pared by 2 bases and J by 3 bases, with 8 bases of the junction left unmatched. Germline values: CDR1 SGHTA, CDR2 FQGNSA. The CDR3 has 18 amino acids. The CDR3 DNA reads as TGTGCCAGCAGCTTACTCGAGGGACTAGCGGGAGGCATCTACGAGCAGTACTTC. Amino acids: CASSLLEGLAGGIYEQYF.

The rearrangement joins TRBV7-2 to TRBJ2-1; D is possibly TRBD1 (5 bases). The CDR3 sequence is 14 residues long. Trimming stripped 1 base from V and 7 bases from J, with 11 bases between. CDR1 and CDR2 (germline): SGHTA, FQGNSA. The DNA for the CDR3 is TGTGCCAGCAGCTTAGTCAGGGCGGTGAATGAGCAGTTCTTC. This gives the protein CASSLVRAVNEQFF.

This clonotype was found a few times. This rearrangement joins TRBV6-1 to TRBJ2-7; unclear D gene. Deletions cut 5 bases from V and 2 bases from J, with 10 bases between. This CDR3 comprises 13 residues. CDR1 and CDR2 (germline): MNHNS, SASEGT. CDR3 sequence: CASSIGPPYEQYF. The CDR3 DNA reads TGTGCCAGCAGTATTGGTCCCCCCTACGAGCAGTACTTC.

The chain uses TRBV20-1 and TRBJ1-2; TRBD1 matches 7 bases. CDR1 and CDR2 (germline): DFQATT, SNEGSKA (reference sequence). CDR3 length: 13 amino acids. Trimming took 3 bases from V and 3 from J; bases not matched to a gene: 4. CDR3 sequence (DNA): TGCAGTGCTAGGTTCAGGGGGGACTATGGCTACACCTTC. It yields the protein CSARFRGDYGYTF.

As to this clonotype: A much larger clone sits a single nucleotide away, making a read error possible. The chain has TRBV27 and TRBJ2-7, with 7 bases lining up with TRBD1. CDR3 size: 13 residues. V dropped 4 bases and J dropped 3; count of bases not matched to a gene: 3. Germline-derived CDR1 and CDR2 are MNHEY and SMNVEV (reference sequence). This CDR3 reads CASSSRQGYEQYF. CDR3 bases: TGTGCCAGCAGTTCCCGACAGGGCTACGAGCAGTACTTC.

Ten or more counts support this clonotype. The J gene is TRBJ1-1, the V gene TRBV2; TRBD1 is a possible D gene (5 bases). V was clipped by 6 bases and J by 10 bases, with 15 bases between them. CDR3 length equals 12 residues. Germline V gives CDR1 SNHLY, CDR2 FYNNEI. The CDR3 nucleotides are TGTGCCAGCAGCAGTGACAGTAGGGGAGCTTTCTTT. Protein sequence: CASSSDSRGAFF.

At least ten counts were recorded for this clonotype. This chain connects TRBV12-3 or TRBV12-4 to TRBJ2-3; tentative D call: TRBD2 (6 bases). Trimming removed 3 bases from V and 2 bases from J, with 12 bases in between. This CDR3 is built from 15 residues. Here the CDR3 reads CASSFQAGFTDTQYF. DNA for the CDR3: TGTGCCAGCAGTTTCCAAGCGGGTTTCACAGATACGCAGTATTTT.

There are many counts of this clonotype. The chain uses TRBV12-3 or TRBV12-4 and TRBJ1-2; maybe TRBD1 (6 bases). The CDR3 contains 16 residues. The germline V and J ends were trimmed by 5 bases and 0 bases, with 16 bases remaining between them. The CDR3 spells CASSTLRQEANYGYTF. Written as DNA, the CDR3 is TGTGCCAGCAGTACACTAAGACAGGAGGCTAACTATGGCTACACCTTC.

This clonotype was counted ten times or more. This chain connects TRBV28 to TRBJ2-3, with 9 bases that match TRBD2. V was clipped by 7 bases and J by 4 bases; unmatched bases: 9. The V gene's germline CDR1 is MDHEN and CDR2 SYDVKM. This CDR3 comprises 15 residues. The CDR3 DNA reads TGTGCCAGCACGTGGGGTAGCGGGAGTGCAGATACGCAGTATTTT. Its translation is CASTWGSGSADTQYF.

In its sample, this clonotype was seen many times. This chain connects TRBV20-1 to TRBJ2-7; 8 bases are shared with TRBD1. CDR3 length: 11 residues. From germline, CDR1 is DFQATT and CDR2 SNEGSKA (reference sequence). The CDR3 DNA reads as TGCAGGGCGACAGGGGACTACGAGCAGTACTTC. The encoded protein is CRATGDYEQYF.

The chain carries TRBV24-1 and TRBJ2-1; TRBD1 agrees at 11 bases. Germline CDR1 KGHDR, CDR2 SFDVKD. Trimming took 4 bases from V and 7 from J; bases not matched to a gene: 5. The CDR3 extends over 15 amino acids. CDR3 sequence (DNA): TGTGCCACCAGTGACCCGGGACAGGGGGTAAATGAGCAGTTCTTC. As protein: CATSDPGQGVNEQFF.

The table lists this clonotype with many counts. The V call is TRBV5-8, the J call TRBJ2-7; D call uncertain. V dropped 0 bases and J dropped 4 bases, with 8 bases sitting between them. The germline V gene encodes CDR1 SGHTS and CDR2 YDEGEE. The CDR3 loop spans 13 amino acids. The CDR3 spells CASSLGEPYEQYF. Here the CDR3 DNA reads TGTGCCAGCAGCTTGGGTGAGCCATACGAGCAGTACTTC.